This T cell receptor beta chain stems from a study of T cells after yellow fever vaccination. As concerns this clonotype: Its antigen is undetermined.

Researchers made TCR cDNA using 5'RACE template switching, and this step added a universal primer site and UMIs. One entry per CDR3 protein results from TCRdb running MiXCR on the 5' RACE reads. Among hundreds of thousands of distinct CDR3 sequences listed, 20% to 25% were seen once. Overall study results and limits: Booster samples showed a return of most primary-vaccination clones (under 98% CD4, around 88% CD8). Peaking on day 5 versus 15, the secondary response was faster but weaker. Contamination of FACS-sorted repertoires by abundant clonotypes from the bulk population could occur.

Germline CDR1 is MNHEY and CDR2 is SMNVEV (reference sequence). This CDR3 contains 18 residues. Between the trimmed V and J ends, which lost 3 bases and 0 bases, there was a span of 19 bases. The sample here was PBMCs, taken roughly 20 days after the first yellow fever vaccination. The sequence derives from a man in his late teens or twenties who received the YFV17D yellow fever vaccine. V and J are TRBV27 and TRBJ2-3; no firm D call. Written as DNA, the CDR3 is TGTGCCAGCAGTTTTGGTTATCGTGGCGGCTCTAGCACAGATACGCAGTATTTT. Its translation is CASSFGYRGGSSTDTQYF.